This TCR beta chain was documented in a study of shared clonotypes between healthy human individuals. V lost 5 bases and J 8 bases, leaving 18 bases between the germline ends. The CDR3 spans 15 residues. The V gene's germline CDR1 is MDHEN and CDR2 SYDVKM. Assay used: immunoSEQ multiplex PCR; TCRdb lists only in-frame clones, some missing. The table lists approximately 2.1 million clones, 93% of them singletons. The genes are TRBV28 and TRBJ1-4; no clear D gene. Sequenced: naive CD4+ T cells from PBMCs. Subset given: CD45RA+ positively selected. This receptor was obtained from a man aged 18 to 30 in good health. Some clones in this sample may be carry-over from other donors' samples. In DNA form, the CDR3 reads TGTGCCAGCAGTCGCCCCTGGACTGGGAGGGAAAAACTGTTTTTT. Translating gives CASSRPWTGREKLFF.